The T cell receptor beta chain described here comes from a study of PD-1 and CTLA-4 blockade in melanoma. Clones were sequenced by immunoSEQ multiplex PCR, and TCRdb holds only the in-frame ones, with some missing. The sample consists of 25,000 to 30,000 clones, roughly 91% of them appearing once. J gave up 4 bases and V 1 base, and 6 bases lay outside the gene matches. Germline CDR1 SGHVS, CDR2 FNYEAQ. The CDR3 is made up of 16 amino acids. The sequencing here drew on CD8+ T cells from peripheral blood, taken before anti-PD-1 treatment. This receptor was obtained from a human donor with melanoma. The rearrangement uses TRBV7-6 and TRBJ2-3; TRBD2 matches at 9 bases. CDR3 amino acids: CASSLVVSGSPDTQYF. The CDR3 DNA sequence: TGTGCCAGCAGCTTAGTGGTTAGCGGGAGCCCAGATACGCAGTATTTT.